This TCR beta chain was profiled in a study of blood T cell repertoires in COVID-19. The method was immunoSEQ multiplex PCR; TCRdb's version includes in-frame clones alone and lacks a portion of them. Among a few hundred thousand clones listed, about 89% were seen once. This clonotype originated in a woman aged 40 to 50 who had been exposed to COVID-19. Source material: PBMCs or T cells enriched from blood (not recorded which).

The CDR3 nucleotides are TGTGCCAGCAGTGAAGGTTTCGGCAGGGGTACAGATACGCAGTATTTT. Its protein is CASSEGFGRGTDTQYF. This chain links TRBV2 with TRBJ2-3; D is possibly TRBD1 (6 bases). This CDR3 spans 16 amino acids. Trimming pared 1 base from V and 3 bases from J, leaving 14 bases between. In germline, CDR1 is SNHLY, CDR2 FYNNEI.